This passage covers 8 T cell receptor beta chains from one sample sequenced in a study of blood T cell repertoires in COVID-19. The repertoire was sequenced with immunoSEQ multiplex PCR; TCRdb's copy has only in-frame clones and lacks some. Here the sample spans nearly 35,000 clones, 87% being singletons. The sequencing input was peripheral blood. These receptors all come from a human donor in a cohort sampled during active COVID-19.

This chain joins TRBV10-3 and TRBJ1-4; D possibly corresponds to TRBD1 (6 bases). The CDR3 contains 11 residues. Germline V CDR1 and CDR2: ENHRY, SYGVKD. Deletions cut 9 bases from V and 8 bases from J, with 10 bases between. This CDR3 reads CAMGRGEKLFF. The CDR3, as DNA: TGTGCCATGGGAAGGGGGGAAAAACTGTTTTTT.

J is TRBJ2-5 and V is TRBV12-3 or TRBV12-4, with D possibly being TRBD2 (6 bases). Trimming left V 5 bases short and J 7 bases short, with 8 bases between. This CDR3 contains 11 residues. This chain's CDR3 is CASSVGGTQYF. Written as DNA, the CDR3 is TGTGCCAGCAGTGTCGGGGGGACCCAGTACTTC.

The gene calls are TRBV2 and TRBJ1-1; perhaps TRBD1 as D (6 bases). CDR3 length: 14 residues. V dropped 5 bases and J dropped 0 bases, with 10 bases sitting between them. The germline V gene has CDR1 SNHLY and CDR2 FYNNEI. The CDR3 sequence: CASSNRAMNTEAFF. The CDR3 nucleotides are TGTGCCAGCAGTAACAGGGCGATGAACACTGAAGCTTTCTTT.

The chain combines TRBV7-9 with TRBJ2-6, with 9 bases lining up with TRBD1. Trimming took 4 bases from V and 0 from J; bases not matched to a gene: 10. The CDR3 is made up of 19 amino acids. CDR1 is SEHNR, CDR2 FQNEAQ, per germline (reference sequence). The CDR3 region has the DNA TGTGCCAGCAGCTCATTCCGGACAGGGGCTCCCTCTGGGGCCAACGTCCTGACTTTC. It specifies CASSSFRTGAPSGANVLTF. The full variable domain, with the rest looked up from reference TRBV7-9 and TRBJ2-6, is DTGVSQNPRHKITKRGQNVTFRCDPISEHNRLYWYRQTLGQGPEFLTYFQNEAQLEKSRLLSDRFSAERPKGSFSTLEIQRTEQGDSAMYLCASSSFRTGAPSGANVLTFGAGSRLTVL.

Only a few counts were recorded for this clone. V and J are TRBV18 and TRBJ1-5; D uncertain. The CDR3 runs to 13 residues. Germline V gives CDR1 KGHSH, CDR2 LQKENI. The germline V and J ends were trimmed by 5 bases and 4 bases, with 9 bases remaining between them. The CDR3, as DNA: TGTGCCAGCTCAGCCGAGAGAAATCAGCCCCAGCATTTT. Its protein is CASSAERNQPQHF.

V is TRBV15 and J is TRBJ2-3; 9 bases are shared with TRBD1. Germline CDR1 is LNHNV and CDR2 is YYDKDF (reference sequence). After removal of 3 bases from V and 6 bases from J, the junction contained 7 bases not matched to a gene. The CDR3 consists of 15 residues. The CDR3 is CATSSTGGLGDTQYF. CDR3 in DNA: TGTGCCACCAGCAGCACAGGGGGCTTGGGGGATACGCAGTATTTT.

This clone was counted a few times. The CDR3 loop reads CASSPRPGAAGELFF. DNA of the CDR3: TGTGCCAGCTCACCAAGGCCAGGGGCCGCCGGGGAGCTGTTTTTT. The V and J genes are TRBV18 and TRBJ2-2; TRBD1 might be the D (6 bases). Germline CDR1 reads KGHSH; CDR2 reads LQKENI. CDR3 size: 15 residues. The ends were cut back, 2 bases at V and 6 bases at J, with 13 bases in the middle. The variable domain in full, with the rest retrieved from reference TRBV18 and TRBJ2-2, is NAGVMQNPRHLVRRRGQEARLRCSPMKGHSHVYWYRQLPEEGLKFMVYLQKENIIDESGMPKERFSAEFPKEGPSILRIQQVVRGDSAAYFCASSPRPGAAGELFFGEGSRLTVL.

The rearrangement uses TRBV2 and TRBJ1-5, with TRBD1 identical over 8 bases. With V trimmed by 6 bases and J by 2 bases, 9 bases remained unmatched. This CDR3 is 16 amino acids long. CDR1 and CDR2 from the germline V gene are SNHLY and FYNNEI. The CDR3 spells CASRGQDRAGNQPQHF. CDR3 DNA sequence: TGTGCCAGCAGGGGCCAGGACAGGGCTGGCAATCAGCCCCAGCATTTT.